Below are 20 T cell receptor beta chains sequenced from a single sample in a study of CD8+CD57+ T cells in acquired aplastic anemia. CD8+CD57+ cell expansion had been shown by flow cytometry in patients chosen for sequencing. CDR3 and TCR beta VDJ profiling relied on genomic DNA as the template. In TCRdb, the reads were re-called with MiXCR into one record per CDR3 protein. The table records approximately 250,000 distinct CDR3 sequences, 82% of them present only once. The sequenced material came from sorted CD4+, CD8+, or CD8+CD57+ T cells (not recorded which) from PBMCs. The source of these receptors is a human donor with aplastic anemia.

Worth noting for this clonotype: The conserved phenylalanine or tryptophan is not found at the CDR3 terminus, so this likely reflects a read error. The limits of the CDR3 on the DNA are not certain, so only TCRdb's listed CDR3 is given. The chain is built from TRBV9 and TRBJ2-3; TRBD2, the table's D call, lacks a check against the DNA. The CDR3 totals 13 residues, both ends included. Germline values: CDR1 SGDLS, CDR2 YYNGEE. The CDR3 sequence is CASGTWGGYPETL.

Concerning this clonotype: One end of the junction does not line up with germline, which may come from a read error. The chain links TRBV7-2 to TRBJ2-3; tentatively, D is TRBD2 (6 bases). The CDR3 runs 14 residues. Germline-derived CDR1 and CDR2 are SGHTA and FQGNSA. This CDR3 is CASSLARGHEIEIF. CDR3 sequence (DNA): TGTGCCAGCAGCCTTGCGCGGGGTCACGAGATCGAGATTTTT.

With respect to this clonotype: A junction boundary mismatches the germline segment, possibly from a read error. The chain has TRBV6-2 or TRBV6-3 and TRBJ1-6; no firm D call. The CDR3 spans 14 residues. Germline loops: CDR1 MNHEY, CDR2 SVGEGT. In nucleotides, the CDR3 is TGTGCCAGCAGTTACTCGTCAGGCGGTTCAGTTCCGTTCTTT. This sequence encodes CASSYSSGGSVPFF.

This clonotype was seen a few times. Lacking the conserved final phenylalanine or tryptophan, this CDR3 likely reflects a read error. The DNA is left out, because the CDR3 cannot be placed on it with certainty; the CDR3 is given as TCRdb lists it. This chain connects TRBV7-3 to TRBJ2-3; the table's D call, TRBD1, has no DNA check behind it. Germline V gene sequence: CDR1 SGHTA, CDR2 FQGTGA. Counting both end residues, the CDR3 totals 13 amino acids. The CDR3 is CASSLVPGEPFFG.

The J gene is TRBJ1-4, the V gene TRBV13; D remains ambiguous. Germline CDR1 is PRHDT and CDR2 is FYEKMQ (reference sequence). This CDR3 is 12 amino acids long. The germline V and J ends were trimmed by 6 bases and 8 bases, with 10 bases remaining between them. The CDR3 DNA is TGTGCCAGCAGTGCATTTGGAGAAAAACTGTTTTTT. Its protein is CASSAFGEKLFF.

The V call is TRBV7-8, the J call TRBJ2-1; D possibly corresponds to TRBD2 (5 bases). This CDR3 has 16 amino acids. CDR1 is SGHVS and CDR2 is FQNEAQ in the germline V gene. Trimming stripped 2 bases from V and 8 bases from J, with 19 bases between. The CDR3 DNA reads as TGTGCCAGCAGCTTACAGAGAGGCGCCGGTAGCGATGAGCAGTTCTTC. Translating it yields CASSLQRGAGSDEQFF.

The J gene is TRBJ2-7, the V gene TRBV11-2; perhaps TRBD2 as D (7 bases). The CDR3 is made up of 14 amino acids. Germline V CDR1 and CDR2: SGHAT, FQNNGV. V lost 5 bases to trimming and J lost 6 bases, with 17 bases between them. The CDR3 bases are TGTGCCAGCAGCGGGGGTGGAGGGGGGGCCGAGCAGTACTTC. Translated: CASSGGGGGAEQYF.

With regard to this clonotype: One end of the junction fails to match germline, which may point to a read error. This chain connects TRBV7-3 to TRBJ2-1, with TRBD2 matching 8 bases. Germline lookup yields CDR1 SGHTA and CDR2 FQGTGA. The CDR3 sequence is 13 residues long. The chain's CDR3 is CASSFPRGGGQYF. For the CDR3, the DNA is TGTGCCAGCAGCTTTCCAAGGGGCGGGGGGCAGTATTTC.

Notes on this clonotype: One junction end does not reproduce the germline sequence, and a read error may be involved. The chain recombines TRBV2 with TRBJ1-2, with a possible D match to TRBD1 (6 bases). The germline gives CDR1 SNHLY, CDR2 FYNNEI. The CDR3 totals 12 residues. CDR3 coding DNA: TGTGCCATCAGTGAGGGGGGGCTCGGCTACACCTTC. It encodes CAISEGGLGYTF. Using reference TRBV2 and TRBJ1-2 for the parts outside the CDR3, the full variable domain is EPEVTQTPSHQVTQMGQEVILRCVPISNHLYFYWYRQILGQKVEFLVSFYNNEISEKSEIFDDQFSVERPDGSNFTLKIRSTKLEDSAMYFCAISEGGLGYTFGSGTRLTVV.

This clonotype was picked up one time. The junction differs from germline at one of its ends, possibly a read error. The chain links TRBV11-3 to TRBJ2-2; D remains ambiguous. Germline V lookup: CDR1 SGHNT, CDR2 YENEEA. The CDR3 extends over 13 amino acids. The CDR3 coding sequence is TGTGCCAGCAGTTTAGACCTGGCCGGGGAGCTGTTTTTT. Amino acid sequence: CASSLDLAGELFF.

The chain recombines TRBV2 with TRBJ1-2; possible D gene TRBD1, 6 bases. CDR1 and CDR2 (germline): SNHLY, FYNNEI. V was cut by 8 bases and J by 10 bases, with 26 bases left in between. This CDR3 has 15 amino acids. CDR3 coding DNA: TGTGCCAGCGGGTTCGGGGGCGCCGCCGAGCAGGACTACACCTTC. Translation gives CASGFGGAAEQDYTF.

The chain recombines TRBV15 with TRBJ2-5, with D perhaps TRBD2 (5 bases). This CDR3 has 14 residues. V was shortened by 5 bases and J by 8 bases, with 18 bases between the two germline ends. CDR1 and CDR2 (germline): LNHNV, YYDKDF (reference sequence). In nucleotides, the CDR3 is TGTGCCACCAGCGGAGGCAGCCAGCAATACACCCAGTACTTC. It codes for CATSGGSQQYTQYF.

To note about this clonotype: As the CDR3 is not closed by the conserved phenylalanine or tryptophan, this likely results from a read error. The DNA is omitted, as the CDR3 cannot be located on it reliably, and the CDR3 follows TCRdb's listing. The chain couples TRBV15 to TRBJ2-3; the table's D call of TRBD2 was not tested on the DNA. The CDR3 is 14 amino acids long, termini counted. The germline CDR1 and CDR2 sequences are LNHNV and YYDKDF (reference sequence). The CDR3 sequence: CASSRAGEADTPHL.

Worth noting for this clonotype: One end of the junction varies from germline; a read error may be responsible. This chain links TRBV7-6 with TRBJ2-3; D not resolved. This CDR3 is built from 12 residues. Germline lookup yields CDR1 SGHVS and CDR2 FNYEAQ. The CDR3 here is CASSVGSDTAYF. The CDR3 coding sequence is TGTGCCAGCAGCGTAGGGTCAGATACAGCGTACTTT.

Only one count was recorded for this clonotype. The junction shows a germline mismatch at one end, possibly a read error. The genes are TRBV7-8 and TRBJ2-3; D unresolved. Germline V gene lookup returns CDR1 SGHVS and CDR2 FQNEAQ. The length of the CDR3 is 14 residues. The CDR3 sequence is CASSFAAGPAALSF. In DNA form, the CDR3 reads TGTGCCAGCAGCTTTGCTGCAGGCCCGGCAGCCCTTTCCTTT. Drawing the rest from reference TRBV7-8 and TRBJ2-3, the complete variable domain is GAGVSQSPRYKVAKRGQDVALRCDPISGHVSLFWYQQALGQGPEFLTYFQNEAQLDKSGLPSDRFFAERPEGSVSTLKIQRTQQEDSAVYLCASSFAAGPAALSFGPGTRLTVL.

This clonotype was detected a few times. The V gene is TRBV11-2, the J gene TRBJ2-1; either TRBD1 or TRBD2 may fit D (5 bases each). Trimming shortened V by 4 bases and J by 8 bases, and 21 bases separated the two germline ends. This CDR3 is 16 amino acids long. CDR1 and CDR2 (germline): SGHAT, FQNNGV. CDR3 amino acids: CASSWGRGWGSDEQFF. The CDR3 coding sequence is TGTGCCAGCAGCTGGGGAAGAGGGTGGGGGAGCGATGAGCAGTTCTTC.

The chain uses TRBV15 and TRBJ2-5; D gene uncertain. CDR1 is LNHNV and CDR2 is YYDKDF in the germline V gene (reference sequence). The CDR3 runs 14 residues. Trimming stripped 10 bases from V and 0 bases from J, with 15 bases between. The CDR3 is CANDVGTYQETQYF. The CDR3 region has the DNA TGTGCCAACGACGTAGGCACGTACCAAGAGACCCAGTACTTC.

The chain employs TRBV2 and TRBJ2-7; D is undetermined. The germline V gene encodes CDR1 SNHLY and CDR2 FYNNEI. This CDR3 region has 13 residues. The CDR3 nucleotides read TGTGCCAGCAGCTTTACGGCAGGCTACGCGCAGTACGTC. Its translation: CASSFTAGYAQYV.

J is TRBJ2-7 and V is TRBV7-2; 7 positions match TRBD2. The CDR3 runs to 18 residues. Germline CDR1 reads SGHTA; CDR2 reads FQGNSA. V lost 3 bases to trimming and J lost 4 bases; unmatched junction nucleotides: 18. The CDR3 here is CASSFPPGGTTQSYEQYV. The CDR3 nucleotides are TGTGCCAGCAGCTTTCCGCCAGGTGGGACTACCCAGTCTTACGAGCAGTACGTC.

The chain has TRBV7-9 and TRBJ1-5; 9 nucleotides align to TRBD1. The germline V gene encodes CDR1 SEHNR and CDR2 FQNEAQ (reference sequence). After removal of 5 bases from V and 4 bases from J, the junction contained 3 bases not matched to a gene. The CDR3 is 14 amino acids. CDR3 residues: CASSPGTGNQPQHF. In nucleotides, the CDR3 is TGTGCCAGCAGCCCCGGGACAGGGAATCAGCCCCAGCATTTT.